This T cell receptor beta chain came from a study of blood T cell repertoires in COVID-19. Study overall: Samples of COVID-19 (acute and convalescent) were obtained from the United States, Italy and Spain. T cells, B-cell-depleted T cells, or PBMCs supplied cDNA or gDNA.

The trim removed 0 bases at V and 2 bases at J, leaving 6 bases unmatched. The germline CDR1 and CDR2 sequences are MNHEY and SVGAGI. This CDR3 has 16 residues. Authors' processing steps: Amplification of reference gene primers was used by the study to estimate nucleated cell counts. Profiling relied on immunoSEQ multiplex PCR, and the TCRdb table lists in-frame clones only, not all of them. The V and J calls and clone size come from that table; D and trimming were worked out from the DNA. Of fewer than 250,000 clones in the sample, 82% are singletons; the top ten hold 4.7%. The TCR originated in a woman between 65 and 79 years old with acute or convalescent COVID-19. The chain uses TRBV6-5 and TRBJ1-2, with 7 positions matching TRBD1. Sequenced sample: peripheral blood. The CDR3 here is CASSYSGQDPNYGYTF. CDR3 DNA sequence: TGTGCCAGCAGTTACTCCGGACAGGACCCAAACTATGGCTACACCTTC.